A selection of T cell receptor beta chains follows, all from one sample in a study of cytotoxic CD8 clonotypes in ibrutinib-treated CLL. TCRdb's copy holds only in-frame clones and misses some; the assay was immunoSEQ multiplex PCR. Of hundreds of thousands of clones detected, about three quarters appear once; the ten largest clones hold about 6%. Source: PBMCs, taken after 12 months of ibrutinib treatment. The receptors derive from a human donor with chronic lymphocytic leukemia. The CDR3 runs from the conserved cysteine through the conserved F or W. The D gene is left open where the match is weak.

d_gene: .
j_gene: TRBJ2-6
v_gene: TRBV28
CDR3aa: CASRTPGANVLTF

d_gene: TRBD1
j_gene: TRBJ2-6
v_gene: TRBV7-2
CDR3aa: CASRLTGVGTGANVLTF

d_gene: .
j_gene: TRBJ1-1
v_gene: TRBV29-1
CDR3aa: CSVVPIRATNTEAFF

d_gene: TRBD2
j_gene: TRBJ2-7
v_gene: TRBV19
CDR3aa: CASSRGGSYEQYF

d_gene: .
j_gene: TRBJ2-1
v_gene: TRBV28
CDR3aa: CASSPSWRVGEQFF

d_gene: .
j_gene: TRBJ1-4
v_gene: TRBV7-9
CDR3aa: CASSSIPVTREKLFF

d_gene: .
j_gene: TRBJ1-2
v_gene: TRBV11-2
CDR3aa: CASSLASAGIYGYTF

d_gene: TRBD2
j_gene: TRBJ2-5
v_gene: TRBV28
CDR3aa: CASSRSGGRLETQYF

d_gene: .
j_gene: TRBJ2-7
v_gene: TRBV25-1
CDR3aa: CASSGGSGAYEQYF

d_gene: TRBD1
j_gene: TRBJ1-4
v_gene: TRBV5-6
CDR3aa: CASSLWDRTMEKLFF

d_gene: TRBD2
j_gene: TRBJ2-7
v_gene: TRBV7-9
CDR3aa: CASSSLAREQYF